This is a list of T cell receptor beta chains from one sample in a study of human T cells and chemical hapten exposure. TCRdb fed the RACE reads into MiXCR, producing one record per CDR3 protein. The repertoire includes 80,000 to 100,000 distinct CDR3 sequences, roughly 10% of them detected once, and approximately 1% sits in the top ten. Sequenced material: whole blood, taken in connection with sensitization to the hapten diphenylcyclopropenone (DPC). The receptor set was obtained from a woman younger than 45 with alopecia areata. Some clones in this sample may be carry-over from other donors' samples. Each CDR3 is given with its conserved first and last residue. The D gene is left open where the match is weak. Size values are once, few and many counts, or a class for expanded clones, and some rows have none.

j_gene,abundance,d_gene,v_gene,CDR3aa,CDR3nt
TRBJ2-5,many,.,TRBV3-1,CASSQQVIQETQYF,TGTGCCAGCAGCCAACAGGTTATCCAAGAGACCCAGTACTTC
TRBJ2-7,many,TRBD1,TRBV18,CASSPGTGNPRAYEQYF,TGTGCCAGCTCACCCGGGACAGGGAACCCCCGGGCCTACGAGCAGTACTTC
TRBJ2-1,many,TRBD2,TRBV11-2,CASSSLGGGYNEQFF,TGTGCCAGCAGCTCCCTTGGCGGGGGCTACAATGAGCAGTTCTTC
TRBJ2-1,.,.,TRBV6-1,CASSPQTRGTVAYNEQFF,TGTGCCAGCAGTCCCCAAACGCGGGGGACAGTAGCCTACAATGAGCAGTTCTTC
TRBJ2-1,few,.,TRBV7-9,CASSPLDYNRNEQFF,TGTGCCAGCAGCCCCCTGGACTATAACCGGAATGAGCAGTTCTTC
TRBJ2-3,many,TRBD2,TRBV18,CASSPPGRGPDTQYF,TGTGCCAGCTCACCACCAGGGAGGGGCCCAGATACGCAGTATTTT
TRBJ1-1,many,.,TRBV6-2/TRBV6-3,CASSNSRDRGTEAFF,TGTGCCAGCAGTAATTCTCGGGACCGGGGAACTGAAGCTTTCTTT
TRBJ1-3,few,TRBD1,TRBV18,CASSPLTGAGNTIYF,TGTGCCAGCTCACCACTCACAGGGGCTGGAAACACCATATATTTT
TRBJ2-1,.,.,TRBV4-2,CASSQVSGPYNEQLF,TGTGCCAGCAGCCAAGTCAGCGGGCCCTACAATGAGCAGCTCTTC
TRBJ1-1,.,.,TRBV20-1,CSARGGAGSVRTEAFF,TGCAGTGCTAGAGGCGGGGCAGGGTCGGTTCGCACTGAAGCTTTCTTT
TRBJ1-4,many,.,TRBV12-3/TRBV12-4,CASSLGAVATNEKLFF,TGTGCCAGCAGTTTAGGCGCAGTAGCAACTAATGAAAAACTGTTTTTT
TRBJ1-6,.,TRBD1,TRBV4-3,CASSDPTIGTAYNSPLHF,TGCGCCAGCAGCGATCCCACCATCGGGACAGCCTATAATTCACCCCTCCACTTT
TRBJ2-7,many,.,TRBV6-2/TRBV6-3,CASSYSFFSTEQYF,TGTGCCAGCAGTTACTCGTTCTTTTCGACCGAGCAGTACTTC
TRBJ1-1,.,TRBD1,TRBV12-3/TRBV12-4,CASSPTDRETEAFF,TGTGCCAGCAGTCCCACGGACAGGGAGACTGAAGCTTTCTTT
TRBJ2-2,many,.,TRBV10-1,CASSESRRIYDTGELFF,TGCGCCAGCAGTGAGTCGCGCAGGATCTACGACACCGGGGAGCTGTTTTTT
TRBJ2-1,.,TRBD2,TRBV20-1,CSAMGLAGMSSYNEQFF,TGCAGTGCTATGGGGCTAGCGGGGATGAGCTCCTACAATGAGCAGTTCTTC
TRBJ2-7,.,.,TRBV20-1,CSAVGGPSYEQYF,TGCAGTGCTGTTGGGGGGCCATCCTACGAGCAGTACTTC
TRBJ2-1,.,TRBD2,TRBV29-1,CSGRGGVAGPYNEQFF,TGCAGCGGCCGAGGAGGGGTAGCGGGCCCCTACAATGAGCAGTTCTTC
TRBJ2-7,.,.,TRBV4-2,CASSQEPGYSYEQYF,TGTGCCAGCAGCCAAGAACCGGGATACAGCTACGAGCAGTACTTC
TRBJ1-6,.,.,TRBV9,CASSGGLNSPLHF,TGTGCCAGCAGCGGGGGACTCAATTCACCCCTCCACTTT
TRBJ1-4,many,TRBD1,TRBV5-1,CASRRGQGATTAEKLFF,TGCGCCAGCAGGCGGGGACAGGGGGCGACCACGGCCGAAAAACTGTTTTTT
TRBJ2-1,few,TRBD2,TRBV11-3,CASSLGVAGGSYNEQFF,TGTGCCAGCAGCTTAGGGGTAGCGGGAGGCTCCTACAATGAGCAGTTCTTC
TRBJ1-1,.,TRBD1,TRBV6-6,CASNRPGQGNSEAFF,TGTGCCAGCAACCGACCGGGACAGGGGAATTCTGAAGCTTTCTTT
TRBJ1-1,.,.,TRBV10-3,CAIGALNTEAFF,TGTGCCATTGGGGCACTGAACACTGAAGCTTTCTTT
TRBJ2-7,many,TRBD2,TRBV20-1,CSAITSGSYQTFSYEQYF,TGCAGTGCTATTACTAGCGGTTCATACCAAACCTTCTCCTACGAGCAGTACTTC
TRBJ1-2,.,.,TRBV15,CATSRDNLYSRVLNNYGYTF,TGTGCCACCAGCAGAGATAATCTTTATTCCAGGGTCCTGAATAACTATGGCTACACCTTC
TRBJ2-5,many,.,TRBV9,CASSVGQETQYF,TGTGCCAGCAGCGTCGGCCAAGAGACCCAGTACTTC
TRBJ2-2,few,.,TRBV9,CASSESAGELFF,TGTGCCAGCAGCGAGTCTGCCGGGGAGCTGTTTTTT
TRBJ1-1,many,.,TRBV20-1,CSARQPSRNTEAFF,TGCAGTGCTAGACAGCCGTCGCGGAACACTGAAGCTTTCTTT